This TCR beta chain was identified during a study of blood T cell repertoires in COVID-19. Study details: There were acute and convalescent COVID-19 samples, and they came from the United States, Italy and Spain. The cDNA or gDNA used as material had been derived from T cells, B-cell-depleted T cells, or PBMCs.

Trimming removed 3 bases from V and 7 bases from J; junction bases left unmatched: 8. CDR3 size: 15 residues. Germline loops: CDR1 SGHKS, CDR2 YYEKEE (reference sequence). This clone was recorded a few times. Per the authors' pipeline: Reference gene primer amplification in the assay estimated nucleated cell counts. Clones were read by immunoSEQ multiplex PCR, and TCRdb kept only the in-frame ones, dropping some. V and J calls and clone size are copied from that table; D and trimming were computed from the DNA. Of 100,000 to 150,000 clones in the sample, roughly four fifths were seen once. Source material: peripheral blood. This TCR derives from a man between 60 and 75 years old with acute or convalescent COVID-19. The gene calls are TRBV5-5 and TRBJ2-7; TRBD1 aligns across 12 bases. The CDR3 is CASSWGTGGRREQYF. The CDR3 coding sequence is TGTGCCAGCAGCTGGGGGACAGGGGGCCGTCGGGAGCAGTACTTC. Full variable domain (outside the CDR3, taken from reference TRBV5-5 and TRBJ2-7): DAGVTQSPTHLIKTRGQQVTLRCSPISGHKSVSWYQQVLGQGPQFIFQYYEKEERGRGNFPDRFSARQFPNYSSELNVNALLLGDSALYLCASSWGTGGRREQYFGPGTRLTVT.